The clone carrying this T cell receptor (beta chain) was recorded at least ten times. The sample comes from a study of CD4 and CD8 cells across lung adenocarcinoma regions. Via MiXCR, TCRdb re-called the PCR reads, giving one row per CDR3 protein. Seen here are some 16,000 distinct CDR3 sequences, just under 55% observed once, and the top ten hold approximately 32%. CDR3 length: 14 amino acids. Germline CDR1 MNHNS, CDR2 SASEGT. V lost 6 bases and J lost 3; bases outside the gene matches: 5. J is TRBJ2-1 and V is TRBV6-1; the match to TRBD1 covers 7 bases. The sequence came from a female donor with lung adenocarcinoma. The CD4 and CD8 labels of this study may be unreliable. The sequenced sample was CD8+ T cells from the center of a lung tumor. The CDR3 DNA is TGTGCCAGCAGCTCCGGGACAGTCTACAATGAGCAGTTCTTC. Its protein product is CASSSGTVYNEQFF.